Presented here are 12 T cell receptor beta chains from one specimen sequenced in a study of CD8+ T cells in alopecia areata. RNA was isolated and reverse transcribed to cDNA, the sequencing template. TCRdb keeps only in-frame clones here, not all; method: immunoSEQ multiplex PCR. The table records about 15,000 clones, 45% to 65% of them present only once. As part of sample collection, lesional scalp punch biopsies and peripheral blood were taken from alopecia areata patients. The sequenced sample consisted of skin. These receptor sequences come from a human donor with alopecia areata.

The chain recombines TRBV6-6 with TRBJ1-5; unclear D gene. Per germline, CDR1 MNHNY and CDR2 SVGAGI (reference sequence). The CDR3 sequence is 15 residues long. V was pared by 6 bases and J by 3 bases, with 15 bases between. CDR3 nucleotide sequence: TGTGCCAGCAGAGCGGGCCTTACTTTCAATCAGCCCCAGCATTTT. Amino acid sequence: CASRAGLTFNQPQHF.

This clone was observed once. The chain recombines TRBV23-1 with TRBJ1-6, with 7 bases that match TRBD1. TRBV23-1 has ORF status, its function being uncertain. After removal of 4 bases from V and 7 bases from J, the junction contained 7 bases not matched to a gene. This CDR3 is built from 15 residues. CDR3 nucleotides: TGCGCCAGCAGTCGCAAACAGGGGAGAAATTCACCCCTCCACTTT. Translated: CASSRKQGRNSPLHF.

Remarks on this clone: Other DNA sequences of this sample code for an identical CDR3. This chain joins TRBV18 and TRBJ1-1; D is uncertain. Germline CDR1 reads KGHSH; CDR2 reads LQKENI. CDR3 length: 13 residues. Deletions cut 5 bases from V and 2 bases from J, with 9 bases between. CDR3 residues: CASSADGNTEAFF. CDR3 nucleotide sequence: TGTGCCAGCTCAGCGGACGGTAACACTGAAGCTTTCTTT. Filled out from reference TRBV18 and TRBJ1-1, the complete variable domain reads NAGVMQNPRHLVRRRGQEARLRCSPMKGHSHVYWYRQLPEEGLKFMVYLQKENIIDESGMPKERFSAEFPKEGPSILRIQQVVRGDSAAYFCASSADGNTEAFFGQGTRLTVV.

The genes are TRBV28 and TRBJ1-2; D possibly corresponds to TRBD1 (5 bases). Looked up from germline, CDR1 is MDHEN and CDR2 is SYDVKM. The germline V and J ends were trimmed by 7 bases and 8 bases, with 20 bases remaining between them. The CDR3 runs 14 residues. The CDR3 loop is CASTTLDIPSGYTF. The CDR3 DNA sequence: TGTGCCAGCACAACGCTGGACATCCCTTCAGGCTACACCTTC.

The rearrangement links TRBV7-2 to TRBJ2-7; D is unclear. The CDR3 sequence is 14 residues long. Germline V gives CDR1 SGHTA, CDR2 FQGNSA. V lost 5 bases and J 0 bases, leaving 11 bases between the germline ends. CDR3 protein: CASSVTRSSYEQYF. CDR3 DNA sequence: TGTGCCAGCAGCGTAACCAGGAGCTCCTACGAGCAGTACTTC.

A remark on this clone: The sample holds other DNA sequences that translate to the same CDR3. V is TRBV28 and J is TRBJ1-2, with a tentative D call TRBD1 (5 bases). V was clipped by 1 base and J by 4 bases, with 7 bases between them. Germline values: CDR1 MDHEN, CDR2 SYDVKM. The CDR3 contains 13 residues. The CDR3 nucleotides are TGTGCCAGCAGTTTATTGGGGGGCTATGGCTACACCTTC. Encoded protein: CASSLLGGYGYTF.

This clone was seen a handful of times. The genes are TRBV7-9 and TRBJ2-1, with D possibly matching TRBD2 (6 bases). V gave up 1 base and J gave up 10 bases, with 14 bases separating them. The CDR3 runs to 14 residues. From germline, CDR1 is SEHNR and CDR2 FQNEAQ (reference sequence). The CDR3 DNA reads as TGTGCCAGCAGCTTAGAAACTAGCAACCAAGAGCAGTTCTTC. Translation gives CASSLETSNQEQFF.

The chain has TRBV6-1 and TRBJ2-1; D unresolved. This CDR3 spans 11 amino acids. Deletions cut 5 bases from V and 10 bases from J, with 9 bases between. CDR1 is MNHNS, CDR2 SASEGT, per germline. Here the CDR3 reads CASSPGAEQFF. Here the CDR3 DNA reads TGTGCCAGCAGTCCTGGTGCAGAGCAGTTCTTC.

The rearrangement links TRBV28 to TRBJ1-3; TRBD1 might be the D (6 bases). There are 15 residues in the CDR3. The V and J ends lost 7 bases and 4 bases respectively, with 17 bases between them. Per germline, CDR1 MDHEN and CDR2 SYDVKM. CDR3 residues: CASNERGAKGNTIYF. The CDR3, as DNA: TGTGCCAGCAATGAGCGGGGGGCTAAAGGAAACACCATATATTTT.

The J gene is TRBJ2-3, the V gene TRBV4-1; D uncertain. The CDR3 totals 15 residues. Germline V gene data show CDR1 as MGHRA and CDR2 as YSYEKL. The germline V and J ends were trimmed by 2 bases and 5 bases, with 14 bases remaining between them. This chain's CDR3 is CASSQLPRSRDTQYF. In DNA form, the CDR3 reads TGCGCCAGCAGCCAACTACCTCGAAGTAGAGATACGCAGTATTTT.

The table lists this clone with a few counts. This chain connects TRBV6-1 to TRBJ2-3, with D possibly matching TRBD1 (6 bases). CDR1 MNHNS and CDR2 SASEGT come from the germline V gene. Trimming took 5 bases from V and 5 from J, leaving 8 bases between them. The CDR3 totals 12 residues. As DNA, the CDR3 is TGTGCCAGCAGTCTCAGGGGAGATACGCAGTATTTT. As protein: CASSLRGDTQYF.

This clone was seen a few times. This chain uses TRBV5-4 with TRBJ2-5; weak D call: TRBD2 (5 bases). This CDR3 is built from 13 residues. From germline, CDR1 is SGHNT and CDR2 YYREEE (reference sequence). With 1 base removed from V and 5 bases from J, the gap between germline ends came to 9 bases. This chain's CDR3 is CASSLYTGETQYF. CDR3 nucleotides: TGTGCCAGCAGCTTGTATACGGGGGAGACCCAGTACTTC.